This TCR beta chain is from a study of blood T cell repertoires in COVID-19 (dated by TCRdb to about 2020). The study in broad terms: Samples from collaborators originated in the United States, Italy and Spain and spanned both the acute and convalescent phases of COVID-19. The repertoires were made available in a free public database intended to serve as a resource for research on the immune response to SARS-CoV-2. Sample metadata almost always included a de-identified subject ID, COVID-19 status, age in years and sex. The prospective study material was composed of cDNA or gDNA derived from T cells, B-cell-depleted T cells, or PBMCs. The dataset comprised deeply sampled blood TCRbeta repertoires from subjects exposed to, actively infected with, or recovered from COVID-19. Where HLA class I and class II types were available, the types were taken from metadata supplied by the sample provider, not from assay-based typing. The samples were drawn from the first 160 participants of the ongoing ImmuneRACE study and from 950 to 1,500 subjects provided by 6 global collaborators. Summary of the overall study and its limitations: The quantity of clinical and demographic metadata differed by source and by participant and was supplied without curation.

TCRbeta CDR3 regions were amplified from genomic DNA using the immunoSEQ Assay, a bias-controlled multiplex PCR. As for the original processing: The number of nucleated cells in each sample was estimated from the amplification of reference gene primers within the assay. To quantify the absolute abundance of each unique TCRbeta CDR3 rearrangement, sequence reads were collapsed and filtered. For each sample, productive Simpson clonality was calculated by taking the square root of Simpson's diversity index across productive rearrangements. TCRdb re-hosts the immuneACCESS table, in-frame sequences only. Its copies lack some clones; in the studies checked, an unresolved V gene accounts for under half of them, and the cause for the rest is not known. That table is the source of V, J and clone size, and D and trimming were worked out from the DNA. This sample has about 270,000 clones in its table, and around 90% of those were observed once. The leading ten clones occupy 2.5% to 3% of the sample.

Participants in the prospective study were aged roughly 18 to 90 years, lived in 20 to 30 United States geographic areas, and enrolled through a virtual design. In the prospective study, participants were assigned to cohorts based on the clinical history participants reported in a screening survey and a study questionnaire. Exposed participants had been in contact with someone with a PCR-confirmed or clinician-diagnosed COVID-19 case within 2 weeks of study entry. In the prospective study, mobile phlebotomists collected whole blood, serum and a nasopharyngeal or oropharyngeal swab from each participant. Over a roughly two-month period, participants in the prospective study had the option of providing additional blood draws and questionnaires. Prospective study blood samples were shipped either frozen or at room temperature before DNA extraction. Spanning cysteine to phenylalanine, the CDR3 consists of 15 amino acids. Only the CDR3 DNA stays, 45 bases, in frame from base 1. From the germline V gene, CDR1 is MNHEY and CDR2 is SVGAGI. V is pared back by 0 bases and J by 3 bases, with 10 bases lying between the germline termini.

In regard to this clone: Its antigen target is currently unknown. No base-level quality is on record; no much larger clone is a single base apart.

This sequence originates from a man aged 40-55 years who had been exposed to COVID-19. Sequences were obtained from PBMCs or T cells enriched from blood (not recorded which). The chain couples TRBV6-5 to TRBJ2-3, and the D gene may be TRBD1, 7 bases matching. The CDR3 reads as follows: CASSYSTGRTDTQYF. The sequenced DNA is TGTGCCAGCAGTTACTCGACAGGGAGGACAGATACGCAGTATTTT.